The 27 T cell receptor beta chains in this list originate from one sample, sequenced in a study of T cells in Graves' hyperthyroidism and ophthalmopathy. Amplified TCR beta CDR3 regions derived from RNA transcripts. When the TCR CDR3 underwent first-round RT-PCR, the HTBI primer set was used. TCRdb re-called the multiplex PCR reads with MiXCR, one entry per CDR3 protein. The sample has about 640,000 distinct CDR3 sequences, less than 25% seen once. Sequenced material: blood. The receptors originated from a man aged 25 to 40 with Graves' ophthalmopathy.

This clonotype was detected only a few times. This chain links TRBV28 with TRBJ2-7; TRBD1 is a possible D gene (5 bases). Germline lookup yields CDR1 MDHEN and CDR2 SYDVKM. The CDR3 runs 13 residues. V lost 3 bases to trimming and J lost 5 bases, with 11 bases between them. CDR3 DNA sequence: TGTGCCAGCAGTTTTTCCATCAGGGACGAGCAGTACTTC. It yields the protein CASSFSIRDEQYF.

This clonotype was counted between two and nine times. The DNA for the CDR3 is TGTGCCAGCAAATGGGAGGTGGGAGCCTCTGAAGCTTTCTTT. Its protein product is CASKWEVGASEAFF. V gene TRBV6-1 combines with J gene TRBJ1-1, with no clear D. CDR1 is MNHNS, CDR2 SASEGT, per germline. With 7 bases removed from V and 6 bases from J, the gap between germline ends came to 18 bases. The CDR3 totals 14 residues.

The V call is TRBV18, the J call TRBJ1-6, with TRBD1 matching 7 bases. The germline CDR1 and CDR2 sequences are KGHSH and LQKENI. The CDR3 sequence is 16 residues long. Germline trimming cut 3 bases from V and 0 bases from J; bases unmatched to any gene: 2. The CDR3 DNA reads TGTGCCAGCTCACCGGGACAGAGCTCCTATAATTCACCCCTCCACTTT. Amino acids: CASSPGQSSYNSPLHF. The complete variable domain, with remaining parts taken from reference TRBV18 and TRBJ1-6, reads NAGVMQNPRHLVRRRGQEARLRCSPMKGHSHVYWYRQLPEEGLKFMVYLQKENIIDESGMPKERFSAEFPKEGPSILRIQQVVRGDSAAYFCASSPGQSSYNSPLHFGNGTRLTVT.

This clonotype was seen a few times. The chain is built from TRBV5-8 and TRBJ2-2; D unresolved. V was trimmed by 0 bases and J by 0 bases, leaving 6 bases between them. The germline V gene encodes CDR1 SGHTS and CDR2 YDEGEE. This CDR3 has 15 residues. As DNA, the CDR3 is TGTGCCAGCAGCTTGGGGAGTTCGAACACCGGGGAGCTGTTTTTT. The encoded protein is CASSLGSSNTGELFF.

This chain connects TRBV27 to TRBJ2-7; D might be TRBD2 (5 bases). This CDR3 spans 13 amino acids. V was pared by 0 bases and J by 8 bases, with 11 bases between. Looked up from germline, CDR1 is MNHEY and CDR2 is SMNVEV (reference sequence). The CDR3 spells CASSLSEAAQQYF. For the CDR3, the DNA is TGTGCCAGCAGTTTATCGGAGGCAGCCCAGCAGTACTTC.

The gene calls are TRBV24-1 and TRBJ2-3; 14 bases match TRBD2. In germline, CDR1 is KGHDR, CDR2 SFDVKD. The CDR3 contains 18 residues. J gave up 2 bases and V 7 bases, and 10 bases lay outside the gene matches. Written as DNA, the CDR3 is TGTGCCACCAGCTTCCCGGGACTAGCGGGAGCGATCACAGATACGCAGTATTTT. As protein: CATSFPGLAGAITDTQYF.

The rearrangement links TRBV6-1 to TRBJ1-1; D gene unclear. Trimming stripped 6 bases from V and 4 bases from J, with 9 bases between. Germline V gene lookup returns CDR1 MNHNS and CDR2 SASEGT. This CDR3 is built from 12 residues. CDR3 amino acids: CASSTLSTEAFF. CDR3 bases: TGTGCCAGCAGCACATTGAGCACTGAAGCTTTCTTT.

V usage is TRBV19 and J usage is TRBJ2-7, with D possibly TRBD1 on 5 matching bases. CDR3 size: 13 residues. Trimming took off 5 bases at V and 3 bases at J, with 11 bases between the two ends. CDR1 LNHDA and CDR2 SQIVND come from the germline V gene (reference sequence). CDR3 DNA sequence: TGTGCCAGTAGTGCCGGAAGGGGCTACGAGCAGTACTTC. Translation: CASSAGRGYEQYF.

The rearrangement links TRBV27 to TRBJ2-7, with TRBD1 matching over 7 bases. This CDR3 has 16 residues. V was clipped by 5 bases and J by 3 bases; unmatched bases: 13. Germline-derived CDR1 and CDR2 are MNHEY and SMNVEV (reference sequence). Written as DNA, the CDR3 is TGTGCCAGCAGTCAGAACAGGGGAGAGGGCTACTACGAGCAGTACTTC. Amino acid sequence: CASSQNRGEGYYEQYF.

This clonotype occurred many times. The chain uses TRBV3-1 and TRBJ2-5; TRBD2 aligns across 10 bases. CDR3 size: 13 residues. Germline V gene data show CDR1 as LGHDT and CDR2 as YNNKEL (reference sequence). V lost 2 bases to trimming and J lost 8 bases; unmatched junction nucleotides: 2. The CDR3 loop is CASSQLAGGTQYF. The CDR3 bases are TGTGCCAGCAGCCAATTAGCGGGAGGAACCCAGTACTTC.

The chain joins TRBV4-2 to TRBJ1-2; D remains unclear. The CDR3 totals 13 residues. V lost 0 bases, J lost 3 bases, and 5 bases lay in between. Germline V CDR1 and CDR2: LGHNA, YNFKEQ. In DNA, the CDR3 is TGTGCCAGCAGCCAAGAACCAGACTATGGCTACACCTTC. Its protein is CASSQEPDYGYTF.

The J gene is TRBJ2-5, the V gene TRBV5-1, with D perhaps matching TRBD1 (5 bases). Germline CDR1 SGHRS, CDR2 YFSETQ. The CDR3 runs to 13 residues. Trimming took 3 bases from V and 5 from J, leaving 11 bases between them. The CDR3 loop reads CASSSQGRETQYF. CDR3 sequence (DNA): TGCGCCAGCAGCTCGCAGGGCCGGGAGACCCAGTACTTC.

This clonotype came up a few times. This chain joins TRBV29-1 and TRBJ2-5; TRBD1 matches at 7 bases. After removal of 5 bases from V and 1 base from J, the junction contained 7 bases not matched to a gene. This CDR3 contains 14 residues. Germline V lookup: CDR1 SQVTM, CDR2 ANQGSEA. DNA of the CDR3: TGCAGCGTTTACTCCTGGACAGGCCAAGAGACCCAGTACTTC. It is translated as CSVYSWTGQETQYF.

Only a few counts were recorded for this clonotype. In DNA form, the CDR3 reads TGTGCCACCAGCAGTAACAGGGCTGAGACCCAGTACTTC. Its translation is CATSSNRAETQYF. The chain is built from TRBV15 and TRBJ2-5; tentative D call: TRBD1 (6 bases). CDR1 and CDR2 (germline): LNHNV, YYDKDF (reference sequence). CDR3 size: 13 residues. Trimming removed 3 bases from V and 5 bases from J, with 10 bases in between.

This clonotype was seen ten or more times. V gene TRBV30 combines with J gene TRBJ2-1, with 8 bases matching TRBD2. The CDR3 is 13 amino acids. CDR1 and CDR2 from the germline V gene are GTSNPN and SVGIG (reference sequence). V gave up 4 bases and J gave up 8 bases; unmatched junction bases: 7. CDR3 protein: CAWTEREKDEQFF. Written as DNA, the CDR3 is TGTGCCTGGACGGAGCGGGAGAAGGATGAGCAGTTCTTC.

The chain is built from TRBV6-1 and TRBJ2-2; D could derive from TRBD1 or TRBD2 (5 bases each). Germline V lookup: CDR1 MNHNS, CDR2 SASEGT. Trimming took 11 bases from V and 3 from J, leaving 16 bases between them. This CDR3 is 14 amino acids long. CDR3 in amino acids: CAGGGAGDTGELFF. In DNA form, the CDR3 reads TGTGCCGGAGGTGGGGCTGGTGACACCGGGGAGCTGTTTTTT.

This clonotype was seen ten or more times. This sequence joins TRBV5-1 and TRBJ1-5; the D gene is possibly TRBD1 (5 bases). CDR1 and CDR2 from the germline V gene are SGHRS and YFSETQ. The CDR3 length is 17 residues. Trimming took 4 bases from V and 3 from J, leaving 20 bases between them. CDR3 DNA: TGCGCCAGCAGCCCAGGGACTACCTCAAGCATCAATCAGCCCCAGCATTTT. This gives the protein CASSPGTTSSINQPQHF.

This clonotype was seen at least ten times. The chain links TRBV2 to TRBJ2-5; 7 bases line up with TRBD1. Germline-derived CDR1 and CDR2 are SNHLY and FYNNEI. V trimming: 7 bases; J trimming: 2 bases; junction bases outside the gene matches: 7. CDR3 length: 14 amino acids. Here the CDR3 reads CASMGQLLQETQYF. CDR3 nucleotide sequence: TGTGCCAGCATGGGACAGCTACTACAAGAGACCCAGTACTTC.

The CDR3 nucleotides read TGTGCCAGCAGGTTGGGTGCCAATGAAAAACTGTTTTTT. Protein product: CASRLGANEKLFF. The V call is TRBV6-1, the J call TRBJ1-4; D ambiguous. This CDR3 is 13 amino acids long. Germline CDR1 and CDR2: MNHNS and SASEGT. V dropped 6 bases and J dropped 5 bases, with 10 bases sitting between them.

The chain joins TRBV7-9 to TRBJ2-5; D ambiguous. Germline CDR1 is SEHNR and CDR2 is FQNEAQ (reference sequence). The germline V and J ends were trimmed by 7 bases and 2 bases, with 14 bases remaining between them. The CDR3 loop spans 14 amino acids. The CDR3 nucleotides are TGTGCCAGCACCTCCCCGGCTCAGCAAGAGACCCAGTACTTC. Protein sequence: CASTSPAQQETQYF.

J is TRBJ2-1 and V is TRBV20-1; 9 positions agree with TRBD2. The CDR3 loop spans 19 amino acids. V lost 6 bases, J lost 0 bases, and 18 bases stayed unmatched. Germline values: CDR1 DFQATT, CDR2 SNEGSKA (reference sequence). The CDR3 nucleotides read TGCAGTGCCCGGTCCAGTGGAGCGGGAGGTAAAAACTCCTACAATGAGCAGTTCTTC. Protein: CSARSSGAGGKNSYNEQFF.

This clonotype was seen ten or more times. The J gene is TRBJ1-2, the V gene TRBV7-2; perhaps TRBD1 as D (5 bases). This CDR3 has 15 amino acids. V lost 4 bases to trimming and J lost 2 bases, with 14 bases between them. Per the germline V gene, CDR1 is SGHTA and CDR2 is FQGNSA. For the CDR3, the DNA is TGTGCCAGCAGCTCAGTCGGGGGAGGGAACTATGGCTACACCTTC. Protein: CASSSVGGGNYGYTF. The whole variable domain, remainder taken from reference TRBV7-2 and TRBJ1-2, is GAGVSQSPSNKVTEKGKDVELRCDPISGHTALYWYRQSLGQGLEFLIYFQGNSAPDKSGLPSDRFSAERTGGSVSTLTIQRTQQEDSAVYLCASSSVGGGNYGYTFGSGTRLTVV.

This clonotype was found a few times. The chain recombines TRBV29-1 with TRBJ1-2, with 12 bases that match TRBD1. The germline V gene encodes CDR1 SQVTM and CDR2 ANQGSEA. CDR3 length: 17 residues. Losses at the gene ends were 4 bases for V and 4 bases for J; bases not matched to a gene: 13. CDR3 DNA: TGCAGCGTTGTAGCAAGGGACAGGGGGCAAGTAGGCTATGGCTACACCTTC. Translated: CSVVARDRGQVGYGYTF.

This clonotype occurred a few times. This chain links TRBV7-9 with TRBJ2-2; D may be TRBD1 (6 bases). The V end lost 4 bases, the J end lost 4 bases, and 7 bases lay between the germline ends. The CDR3 totals 13 residues. Per germline, CDR1 SEHNR and CDR2 FQNEAQ (reference sequence). CDR3 sequence (DNA): TGTGCCAGCAGCTCACAGGGCACCGGGGAGCTGTTTTTT. This codes for CASSSQGTGELFF.

This chain connects TRBV11-2 to TRBJ2-1, with no clear D. This CDR3 spans 12 amino acids. The germline V and J ends were trimmed by 1 base and 8 bases, with 6 bases remaining between them. Germline V gene sequence: CDR1 SGHAT, CDR2 FQNNGV. The CDR3 spells CASSLARDEQFF. In nucleotides, the CDR3 is TGTGCCAGCAGCTTAGCAAGGGATGAGCAGTTCTTC.

This clonotype was seen ten or more times. The V and J genes are TRBV29-1 and TRBJ1-1, with 8 bases matching TRBD1. Germline-derived CDR1 and CDR2 are SQVTM and ANQGSEA. Trimming at V came to 4 bases and at J to 1 base, leaving 5 bases not matched to a gene. The CDR3 contains 14 residues. CDR3 sequence reads: CSVVGDRGNTEAFF. The CDR3 bases are TGCAGCGTTGTTGGTGACAGGGGGAACACTGAAGCTTTCTTT.

In this sample, this clonotype turned up once. The chain links TRBV6-2 or TRBV6-3 to TRBJ2-6, with no clear D. Trimming took 5 bases from V and 4 from J, leaving 9 bases between them. This CDR3 is built from 14 residues. Germline-derived CDR1 and CDR2 are MNHEY and SVGEGT. The CDR3 DNA reads as TGTGCCAGCAGTGCGACGGAGGGGGCCAACGTCCTGACTTTC. Its protein product is CASSATEGANVLTF.